A single sample is the source of the 5 T cell receptor beta chains below, sequenced in a study of T cell responses to AZD1222 COVID-19 vaccine. The assay was immunoSEQ multiplex PCR, and TCRdb's table has in-frame clones only and misses some. This table holds under 35,000 clones, 85% to 90% found once. The specimen was peripheral blood, collected 28 days after the second AZD1222 dose. These receptors were collected from an adult who received the AZD1222 COVID-19 vaccine.

The gene calls are TRBV12-3 or TRBV12-4 and TRBJ1-1, with D uncertain. This CDR3 region has 13 residues. Deletions cut 3 bases from V and 0 bases from J, with 5 bases between. The CDR3 sequence is CASSFGLNTEAFF. CDR3 sequence (DNA): TGTGCCAGCAGTTTTGGGTTGAACACTGAAGCTTTCTTT.

The chain uses TRBV5-5 and TRBJ1-2, with D possibly being TRBD1 (5 bases). Trimming cost V 2 bases and J 5 bases, with 10 bases left between them. There are 13 residues in the CDR3. Germline V gives CDR1 SGHKS, CDR2 YYEKEE (reference sequence). CDR3 sequence (DNA): TGTGCCAGCAGCTTATCGGACAAGTATGGCTACACCTTC. It specifies CASSLSDKYGYTF.

This clone was picked up one time. The V and J genes are TRBV2 and TRBJ1-6; tentatively, D is TRBD1 (5 bases). From germline, CDR1 is SNHLY and CDR2 FYNNEI. The CDR3 runs 14 residues. V was shortened by 7 bases and J by 9 bases, with 16 bases between the two germline ends. The CDR3 is CASTPTERASPLHF. In nucleotides, the CDR3 is TGTGCCAGCACCCCGACAGAGAGGGCTTCACCCCTCCACTTT.

V is TRBV4-1 and J is TRBJ2-7; D is unclear. Trimming shortened V by 6 bases and J by 0 bases, and 12 bases separated the two germline ends. The CDR3 extends over 14 amino acids. The V gene's germline CDR1 is MGHRA and CDR2 YSYEKL. CDR3 coding DNA: TGCGCCAGCAGGAGAACGGTAAACTCCTACGAGCAGTACTTC. This gives the protein CASRRTVNSYEQYF.

V usage is TRBV4-2 and J usage is TRBJ1-2; weak D call: TRBD1 (6 bases). The CDR3 loop spans 15 amino acids. Germline assignment: CDR1 LGHNA and CDR2 YNFKEQ. Trimming took off 0 bases at V and 7 bases at J, with 15 bases between the two ends. The CDR3 spells CASSQEIGRGGGYTF. CDR3 nucleotides: TGTGCCAGCAGCCAAGAGATTGGCAGGGGAGGTGGCTACACCTTC.